A selection of T cell receptor beta chains follows, all from one sample in a study of blood T cell repertoires in COVID-19. Sequencing used immunoSEQ multiplex PCR; TCRdb keeps in-frame clones, though not all of them. The table has about 40,000 clones, roughly 83% seen once. The sequenced material came from peripheral blood. The receptors were gathered from a woman aged 60-70 years with acute or convalescent COVID-19. CDR3s include the opening cysteine and the closing phenylalanine or tryptophan. A D gene is named only where the DNA matches it firmly. For some rows the clone size is stated as once, few or many, or as a class when expanded; others skip it.

TRBJ1-1	TRBV11-2	15	-	-	CASSLWGGTGSEAFF	TGTGCCAGCAGCCTCTGGGGGGGTACGGGGTCAGAAGCTTTCTTT
TRBJ2-2	TRBV4-1	12	few	-	CASSQVGGNLFF	TGCGCCAGCAGCCAAGTCGGCGGGAATCTGTTTTTT
TRBJ2-1	TRBV15	14	-	TRBD1	CATSNRGPYNEQFF	TGTGCCACCAGCAACAGGGGGCCCTACAATGAGCAGTTCTTC
TRBJ1-2	TRBV5-6	16	once	TRBD1	CASSPGTARANYGYTF	TGTGCCAGCAGCCCGGGGACAGCCAGAGCTAACTATGGCTACACCTTC
TRBJ1-1	TRBV12-3/TRBV12-4	13	-	-	CASSPGMRTEAFF	TGTGCCAGCAGCCCAGGGATGCGAACTGAAGCTTTCTTT
TRBJ2-5	TRBV27	17	-	TRBD2	CASTSPLLAAAPETQYF	TGTGCCAGCACCTCACCCTTACTAGCGGCCGCGCCAGAGACCCAGTACTTC
TRBJ1-1	TRBV23-1	12	-	-	CASSPKNTEAFF	TGCGCCAGCAGTCCTAAGAACACTGAAGCTTTCTTT
TRBJ2-7	TRBV6-1	15	-	TRBD2	CASSEGTSGSHEQYF	TGTGCCAGCAGTGAAGGGACTAGCGGGAGCCACGAGCAGTACTTC
TRBJ2-7	TRBV19	15	-	TRBD1	CASSITGTGNYEQYF	TGTGCCAGTAGTATTACCGGGACAGGGAACTACGAGCAGTACTTC
TRBJ1-5	TRBV2	15	-	-	CASSGAGLTNQPQHF	TGTGCCAGCAGTGGGGCAGGACTTACCAATCAGCCCCAGCATTTT
TRBJ1-2	TRBV5-4	14	-	TRBD1	CASSLTGERGGYTF	TGTGCCAGCAGCTTGACAGGGGAGAGGGGGGGCTACACCTTC
TRBJ2-5	TRBV5-1	16	-	TRBD2	CASNGNSGGRVETQYF	TGCGCCAGCAATGGGAACTCGGGGGGGCGCGTGGAGACCCAGTACTTC
TRBJ2-7	TRBV4-1	17	few	TRBD2	CASSQSGLAGSVHEQYF	TGCGCCAGCAGCCAATCGGGACTAGCGGGATCAGTCCACGAGCAGTACTTC
TRBJ1-2	TRBV28	13	-	-	CASSSDSIQGYTF	TGTGCCAGCAGTTCTGACTCAATTCAGGGCTACACCTTC
TRBJ1-1	TRBV18	14	-	-	CASSPFDPGWEAFF	TGTGCCAGCTCACCTTTCGACCCGGGATGGGAAGCTTTCTTT
TRBJ2-3	TRBV5-5	14	-	-	CASSRDGGTDTQYF	TGTGCCAGCAGTCGTGACGGGGGCACAGATACGCAGTATTTT
TRBJ2-2	TRBV19	16	-	TRBD2	CASIAGGSRNTGELFF	TGTGCCAGTATCGCGGGCGGGAGTAGGAACACCGGGGAGCTGTTTTTT
TRBJ1-1	TRBV7-9	16	-	TRBD1	CASSLGQGAPYTEAFF	TGTGCCAGCAGCTTGGGACAGGGGGCTCCGTACACTGAAGCTTTCTTT
TRBJ2-1	TRBV4-2	16	-	TRBD2	CASSQRLAGGFNEQFF	TGTGCCAGCAGCCAGAGACTAGCGGGGGGGTTCAATGAGCAGTTCTTC
TRBJ2-3	TRBV6-5	15	once	TRBD1	CASSLGTGRTDTQYF	TGTGCCAGCAGCCTAGGGACAGGGAGGACTGATACGCAGTATTTT
TRBJ2-7	TRBV5-4	16	-	TRBD1	CASSFITGTGSHEQYF	TGTGCCAGCAGCTTTATTACCGGGACAGGGAGCCACGAGCAGTACTTC
TRBJ1-2	TRBV12-3/TRBV12-4	13	-	TRBD1	CASRRQGSYGYTF	TGTGCCAGCAGAAGACAGGGAAGCTATGGCTACACCTTC
TRBJ2-7	TRBV9	13	-	-	CASSVSPTYEQYF	TGTGCCAGCAGCGTAAGCCCTACCTACGAGCAGTACTTC
TRBJ2-7	TRBV27	18	once	-	CASSLRRTHRVSLTEQYF	TGTGCCAGCAGTTTACGCAGGACACATAGGGTCTCCCTTACCGAGCAGTACTTC
TRBJ1-6	TRBV6-5	14	-	-	CASNPNRPGSPLHF	TGTGCCAGCAACCCGAACAGGCCAGGGTCACCCCTCCACTTT
TRBJ1-4	TRBV5-1	14	-	-	CASSFAGTNEKLFF	TGCGCCAGCAGCTTCGCGGGGACTAATGAAAAACTGTTTTTT
TRBJ1-4	TRBV6-5	14	-	TRBD1	CASSYGGQGGKLFF	TGTGCCAGCAGTTACGGGGGACAGGGAGGGAAACTGTTTTTT
TRBJ2-5	TRBV5-1	15	-	TRBD1	CASTFNPTGQETQYF	TGCGCCAGCACCTTCAATCCGACAGGGCAAGAGACCCAGTACTTC
TRBJ1-6	TRBV5-1	17	-	-	CASSPMERASHNSPLHF	TGCGCCAGCAGCCCTATGGAGAGGGCTTCTCATAATTCACCCCTCCACTTT
TRBJ1-5	TRBV7-9	16	few	TRBD1	CASSRAGQVGNQPQHF	TGTGCCAGCAGCCGCGCGGGACAGGTTGGCAATCAGCCCCAGCATTTT
TRBJ1-1	TRBV12-3/TRBV12-4	13	-	TRBD1	CASSGGTGSQAFF	TGTGCCAGCAGTGGTGGGACAGGGTCTCAAGCTTTCTTT
TRBJ1-2	TRBV3-1/TRBV3-2	13	-	-	CASSRTQGNGYTF	TGTGCCAGCAGCCGCACACAGGGTAATGGCTACACCTTC
TRBJ2-3	TRBV18	16	-	TRBD2	CASSPGLGKRTDTQYF	TGTGCCAGCTCACCAGGACTAGGTAAACGCACAGATACGCAGTATTTT
TRBJ1-2	TRBV27	14	-	TRBD1	CASSFYDRGGGYTF	TGTGCCAGCAGTTTCTATGACAGGGGAGGCGGCTACACCTTC
TRBJ2-5	TRBV27	15	-	-	CASSLSGALVETQYF	TGTGCCAGCAGTTTATCTGGGGCCTTGGTTGAGACCCAGTACTTC
TRBJ2-2	TRBV7-9	18	-	TRBD1	CASSLPPTGNPNTGELFF	TGTGCCAGCAGCCTACCTCCGACAGGGAATCCGAACACCGGGGAGCTGTTTTTT
TRBJ1-3	TRBV28	15	-	TRBD1	CASSPRGTGEDTIYF	TGTGCCAGCAGCCCCCGTGGGACAGGGGAGGACACCATATATTTT
TRBJ1-5	TRBV11-2	15	-	-	CASSPTDSGNQPQHF	TGTGCCAGCAGCCCGACAGACAGTGGCAATCAGCCCCAGCATTTT
TRBJ1-6	TRBV5-5	14	-	-	CASSLTGYNSPLHF	TGTGCCAGCAGCTTGACAGGATATAATTCACCCCTCCACTTT
TRBJ1-1	TRBV30	14	-	-	CACHRVITGTEAFF	TGTGCCTGCCACAGGGTGATAACGGGGACTGAAGCTTTCTTT
TRBJ2-7	TRBV4-1	15	-	TRBD2	CASSQEGSGAYEQYF	TGCGCCAGCAGCCAAGAAGGTAGCGGGGCCTACGAGCAGTACTTC
TRBJ1-5	TRBV19	15	-	TRBD1	CASKTTGILDQPQHF	TGTGCCAGTAAGACGACAGGGATCCTAGATCAGCCCCAGCATTTT
TRBJ2-3	TRBV19	13	-	-	CASSATGTDTQYF	TGTGCCAGTAGTGCGACAGGCACAGATACGCAGTATTTT
TRBJ1-6	TRBV11-2	14	-	TRBD1	CASSFNQGGSPLHF	TGTGCCAGCAGCTTCAATCAGGGGGGTTCACCCCTCCACTTT
TRBJ2-1	TRBV6-5	14	-	-	CASSHGERNNEQFF	TGTGCCAGCAGCCACGGGGAGCGGAACAATGAGCAGTTCTTC
TRBJ1-1	TRBV7-2	14	-	TRBD1	CASSQGAQNTEAFF	TGTGCCAGCAGCCAGGGGGCACAGAACACTGAAGCTTTCTTT
TRBJ1-6	TRBV30	14	-	-	CAWSVGQGRSPLHF	TGTGCCTGGAGTGTAGGGCAGGGTAGATCACCCCTCCACTTT
TRBJ1-2	TRBV30	13	-	-	CAWSRDRPYGYTF	TGTGCCTGGAGCCGAGACAGACCTTATGGCTACACCTTC
TRBJ2-7	TRBV5-8	13	-	-	CASSFGNSYEQYF	TGTGCCAGCAGCTTTGGCAACTCCTACGAGCAGTACTTC
TRBJ2-3	TRBV7-8	16	-	TRBD2	CATGTSGGAATDTQYF	TGTGCCACCGGGACTAGCGGGGGGGCCGCCACAGATACGCAGTATTTT
TRBJ2-3	TRBV20-1	15	-	TRBD2	CSASTLAGVTDTQYF	TGCAGTGCTAGTACCCTAGCGGGGGTCACAGATACGCAGTATTTT
TRBJ2-7	TRBV5-8	16	few	-	CASSLGQDSRIYEQYF	TGTGCCAGCAGCTTGGGTCAGGACAGCCGAATCTACGAGCAGTACTTC